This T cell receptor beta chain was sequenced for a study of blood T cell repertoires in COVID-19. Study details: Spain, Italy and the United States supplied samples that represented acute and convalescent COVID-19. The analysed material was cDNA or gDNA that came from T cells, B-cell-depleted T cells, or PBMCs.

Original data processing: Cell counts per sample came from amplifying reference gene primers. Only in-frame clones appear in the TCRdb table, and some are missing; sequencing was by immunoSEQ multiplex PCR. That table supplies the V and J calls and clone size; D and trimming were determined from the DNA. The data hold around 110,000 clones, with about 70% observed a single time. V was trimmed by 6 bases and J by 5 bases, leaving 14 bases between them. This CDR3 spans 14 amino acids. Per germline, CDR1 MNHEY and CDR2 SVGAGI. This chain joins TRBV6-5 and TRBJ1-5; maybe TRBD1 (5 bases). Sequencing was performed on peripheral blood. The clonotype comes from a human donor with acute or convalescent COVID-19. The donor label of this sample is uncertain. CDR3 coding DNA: TGTGCCAGCAGCTCCCCAGGGTTCCATCAGCCCCAGCATTTT. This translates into CASSSPGFHQPQHF.